This T cell receptor beta chain came from a study of Graves' ophthalmopathy and Graves' hyperthyroidism. Looking at the study overall: Upon initial diagnosis and before any treatment, peripheral blood was collected.

From RNA, the CDR3 regions of TCR beta chains were amplified and sequenced. HTBI primers primed a first-round RT-PCR, and a second-round multiplex PCR followed. MiXCR, run by TCRdb on the multiplex PCR reads, gives a single entry per CDR3 protein. The sample yields about 200,000 distinct CDR3 sequences, just under 30% seen once. Germline values: CDR1 MNHEY, CDR2 SVGEGT. The CDR3 sequence is 15 residues long. V shed 4 bases and J shed 0 bases, with 9 bases lying between them. This clonotype occurred a few times. The TCR originated in a man aged 45-65 years with Graves' ophthalmopathy. The genes are TRBV6-2 or TRBV6-3 and TRBJ2-2; D not certain. Material: peripheral blood. This chain's CDR3 is CASSFKGTNTGELFF. The DNA for the CDR3 is TGTGCCAGCAGTTTTAAAGGGACGAACACCGGGGAGCTGTTTTTT.